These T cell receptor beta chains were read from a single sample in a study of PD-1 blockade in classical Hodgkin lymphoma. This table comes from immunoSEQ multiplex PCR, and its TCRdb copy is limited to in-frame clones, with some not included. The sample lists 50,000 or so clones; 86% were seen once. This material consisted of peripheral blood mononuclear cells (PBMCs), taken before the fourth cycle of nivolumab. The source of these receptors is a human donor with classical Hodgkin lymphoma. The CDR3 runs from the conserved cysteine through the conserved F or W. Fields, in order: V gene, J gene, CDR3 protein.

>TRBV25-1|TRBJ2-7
CASSEAAVYEQYF
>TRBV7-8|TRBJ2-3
CASSVIAGVRTDTQYF
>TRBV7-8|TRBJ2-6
CASSFISSGANVLTF
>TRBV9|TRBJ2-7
CASSLAGGPEEQYF
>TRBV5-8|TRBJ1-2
CASSLAESWGGYTF
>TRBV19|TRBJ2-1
CASLEDSTNNEQFF
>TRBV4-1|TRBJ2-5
CASSQLPGTGSRETQYF
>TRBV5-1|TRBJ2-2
CASSFRGTGGELFF
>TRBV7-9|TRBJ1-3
CASWAARGNTIYF
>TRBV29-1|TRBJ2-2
CSGRTGGEELFF
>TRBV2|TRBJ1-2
CASSSDRSALWLAF
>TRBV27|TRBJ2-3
CASSPLAGVYNTQYF
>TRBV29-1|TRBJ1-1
CSVKHSAPGEAFF
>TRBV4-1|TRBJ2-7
CASSQAGTGPYEQYF
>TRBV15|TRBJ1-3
CASSNSGNTIYF
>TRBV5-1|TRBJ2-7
CASSLGLAGEVEQYF
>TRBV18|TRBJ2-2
CASSRSLQGTPSNTGELFF
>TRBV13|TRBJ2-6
CASSSSPGAGANVLTF
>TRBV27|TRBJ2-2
CASRPTGAGSGELFF
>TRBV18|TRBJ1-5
CASSTGGGQPQHF
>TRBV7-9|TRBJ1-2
CASSLHRQGTSSGYTF
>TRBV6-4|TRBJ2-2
CASSQSGTGAAGELFF
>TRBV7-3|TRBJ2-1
CASSPLAGVGEQFF
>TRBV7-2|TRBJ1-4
CASNPGTVGEKLFF
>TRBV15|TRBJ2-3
CATSRDTGGVDTQYF
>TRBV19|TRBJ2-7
CASSIVSWEEQYF
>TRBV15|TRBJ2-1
CATSNLGEQFF
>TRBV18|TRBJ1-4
CASSPRTGANEKLFF
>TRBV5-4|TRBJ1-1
CASSLKGGSTEAFF
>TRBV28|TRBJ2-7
CASSSNLQQYF
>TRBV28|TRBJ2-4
CASSFLLWDDKNIQYF
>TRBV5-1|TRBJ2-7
CASSQLRSGGSYEQYF
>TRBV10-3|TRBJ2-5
CAIRASGGEETQYF
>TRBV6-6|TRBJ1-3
CASSRDRSSGNTIYF
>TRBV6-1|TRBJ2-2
CASSETAGELFF
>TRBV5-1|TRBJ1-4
CASSLGGLGGEKLFF
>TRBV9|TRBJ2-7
CASSPPPGGAYEQYF
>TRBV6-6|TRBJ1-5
CASAASNQPQHF
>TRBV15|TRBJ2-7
CATSKSNQQDYEQYF
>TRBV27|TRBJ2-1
CASSLERGYNEQFF
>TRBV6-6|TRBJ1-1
CASSRDRGMNTEAFF
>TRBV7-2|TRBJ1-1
CASSLTGRSTEAFF
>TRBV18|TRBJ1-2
CASSPQGADYGYTF
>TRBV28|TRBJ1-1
CASIMGTVNTEAFF
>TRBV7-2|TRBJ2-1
CASSLGLAGGPYNEQFF
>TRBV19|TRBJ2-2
CASSPKALAAELFF
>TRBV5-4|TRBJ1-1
CASSRRGVSTEAFF
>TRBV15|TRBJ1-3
CATSRDLQGAFSTAGNTIYF
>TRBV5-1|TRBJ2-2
CASSLASGFGELFF
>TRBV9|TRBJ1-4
CASSGGASNEKLFF
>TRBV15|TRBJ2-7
CATSRDLGDEQYF
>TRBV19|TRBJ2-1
CASRPQGVGSHEQFF
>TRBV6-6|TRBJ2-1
CASSSRAGGLEQFF
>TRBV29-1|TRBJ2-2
CSAKTGYTGELFF
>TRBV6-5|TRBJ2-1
CASSWLAGGPSNEQFF